These 18 T cell receptor beta chains were sequenced from one sample in a study of CD8+ T cells in alopecia areata. Extraction of RNA preceded its reverse transcription into cDNA, which served as the sequencing template. The protocol was immunoSEQ multiplex PCR, while the TCRdb copy is restricted to in-frame clones and leaves out a portion. The sample includes around 250,000 clones, roughly two thirds of them seen just once. Sequencing was performed on CD4+ T cells sorted from blood, taken at week 0. These receptors were obtained from a human donor with alopecia areata.

The sample holds one count of this clone. The chain couples TRBV29-1 to TRBJ2-2; D uncertain. The CDR3 is 11 residues long. The V and J ends lost 8 bases and 1 base respectively, with 5 bases between them. Germline loops: CDR1 SQVTM, CDR2 ANQGSEA. CDR3: CSYLNTGELFF. The CDR3 DNA is TGCAGCTACTTGAACACCGGGGAGCTGTTTTTT.

The chain employs TRBV21-1 and TRBJ2-3; TRBD1, the D gene given by the table, was not confirmed from the DNA. TRBV21-1 is a pseudogene. CDR3 size: 15 residues. The DNA of the CDR3 is TGTGCCAGCAGCGGACAGGGGGCTTTGACAGATACGCAGTATTTT. Translating gives CASSGQGALTDTQYF.

J is TRBJ1-5 and V is TRBV28, with D uncertain. The CDR3 runs to 12 residues. V was cut by 7 bases and J by 2 bases, with 6 bases left in between. The germline gives CDR1 MDHEN, CDR2 SYDVKM. CDR3 nucleotides: TGTGCCAGCACAAGGGGCAATCAGCCCCAGCATTTT. Translation: CASTRGNQPQHF. The variable domain in full, with the rest retrieved from reference TRBV28 and TRBJ1-5, is DVKVTQSSRYLVKRTGEKVFLECVQDMDHENMFWYRQDPGLGLRLIYFSYDVKMKEKGDIPEGYSVSREKKERFSLILESASTNQTSMYLCASTRGNQPQHFGDGTRLSIL.

V and J are TRBV9 and TRBJ2-5; D gene unclear. V was trimmed by 2 bases and J by 4 bases, leaving 12 bases between them. The CDR3 contains 14 residues. The V gene's germline CDR1 is SGDLS and CDR2 YYNGEE. The CDR3 here is CASSVNSLLETQYF. CDR3 bases: TGTGCCAGCAGCGTTAACAGTCTCTTAGAGACCCAGTACTTC.

The rearrangement joins TRBV9 to TRBJ1-2, with 11 bases matching TRBD1. The CDR3 is 17 residues long. The junction had 11 bases not matched to a gene; V was cut back by 3 bases and J by 4 bases. Germline CDR1 and CDR2: SGDLS and YYNGEE. The CDR3 loop reads CASSARTGGGFGYGYTF. CDR3 DNA sequence: TGTGCCAGCAGCGCTCGGACAGGGGGCGGCTTCGGCTATGGCTACACCTTC.

The chain is built from TRBV2 and TRBJ1-1; D is perhaps TRBD1 (6 bases). This CDR3 has 13 amino acids. The germline V and J ends were trimmed by 6 bases and 4 bases, with 12 bases remaining between them. The V gene's germline CDR1 is SNHLY and CDR2 FYNNEI. CDR3 in amino acids: CASSQGTPTEAFF. In DNA form, the CDR3 reads TGTGCCAGCAGCCAAGGGACACCCACTGAAGCTTTCTTT.

About this clone: The sample contains more than one DNA sequence encoding this CDR3. The chain joins TRBV7-2 to TRBJ2-5, with 8 nucleotides matching TRBD2. Germline CDR1 SGHTA, CDR2 FQGNSA. The CDR3 runs 15 residues. V gave up 0 bases and J gave up 2 bases; unmatched junction bases: 2. The CDR3 loop is CASSLARGAQETQYF. As DNA, the CDR3 is TGTGCCAGCAGCTTAGCGCGGGGGGCTCAAGAGACCCAGTACTTC. The variable domain in full, with the rest retrieved from reference TRBV7-2 and TRBJ2-5, is GAGVSQSPSNKVTEKGKDVELRCDPISGHTALYWYRQSLGQGLEFLIYFQGNSAPDKSGLPSDRFSAERTGGSVSTLTIQRTQQEDSAVYLCASSLARGAQETQYFGPGTRLLVL.

The chain links TRBV30 to TRBJ2-3; unclear D gene. V lost 3 bases, J lost 1 base, and 8 bases lay in between. This CDR3 has 13 residues. Germline CDR1 GTSNPN, CDR2 SVGIG (reference sequence). The CDR3 nucleotides read TGTGCCTGGAGACGGTGGGGCACAGATACGCAGTATTTT. Translating it yields CAWRRWGTDTQYF.

The gene calls are TRBV10-3 and TRBJ2-7; D possibly corresponds to TRBD1 (5 bases). Germline V CDR1 and CDR2: ENHRY, SYGVKD. This CDR3 is 13 amino acids long. Trimming cost V 6 bases and J 6 bases, with 15 bases left between them. As DNA, the CDR3 is TGTGCCATCAGCCAGGCCCCTGGGGCCGAGCAGTACTTC. Translated, it gives CAISQAPGAEQYF.

The CDR3 protein is CARHLDGELFF. CDR3 DNA sequence: TGTGCCCGGCATCTTGACGGGGAGCTGTTTTTT. This chain joins TRBV30 and TRBJ2-2; no clear D gene. The CDR3 extends over 11 amino acids. Trimming took 8 bases from V and 7 from J, leaving 11 bases between them. CDR1 GTSNPN and CDR2 SVGIG come from the germline V gene (reference sequence).

The J gene is TRBJ2-7, the V gene TRBV10-3; possibly TRBD1 for D (5 bases). Trimming took 4 bases from V and 5 from J, leaving 15 bases between them. Germline CDR1 and CDR2: ENHRY and SYGVKD. This CDR3 has 14 residues. In DNA, the CDR3 is TGTGCCATCAGTGCCCCGGCAGGGAAAGACGAGCAGTACTTC. Translation: CAISAPAGKDEQYF.

The table lists this clone with a few counts. The V and J genes are TRBV30 and TRBJ1-3, with TRBD1 matching 7 bases. Germline V gene sequence: CDR1 GTSNPN, CDR2 SVGIG (reference sequence). This CDR3 contains 17 residues. The trim removed 8 bases at V and 0 bases at J, leaving 16 bases unmatched. The chain's CDR3 is CALVPGQKPHSGNTIYF. Here the CDR3 DNA reads TGTGCCCTAGTCCCGGGACAGAAACCTCACTCTGGAAACACCATATATTTT.

The chain joins TRBV30 to TRBJ1-1, with 7 bases matching TRBD1. The germline V gene encodes CDR1 GTSNPN and CDR2 SVGIG (reference sequence). The CDR3 is 13 residues long. With 3 bases clipped from V and 1 base from J, the junction kept 2 bases outside the gene matches. CDR3 region: CAWSDRENTEAFF. The CDR3 DNA is TGTGCCTGGAGCGACAGGGAGAACACTGAAGCTTTCTTT.

The rearrangement joins TRBV9 to TRBJ1-2; D is undetermined. Germline V gives CDR1 SGDLS, CDR2 YYNGEE. The V end lost 3 bases, the J end lost 3 bases, and 15 bases lay between the germline ends. This CDR3 is 15 amino acids long. CDR3 bases: TGTGCCAGCAGCGCCCAGGTCTCGATCGACTATGGCTACACCTTC. Encoded protein: CASSAQVSIDYGYTF.

This clone was counted once. The gene calls are TRBV5-1 and TRBJ2-7; D not certain. The CDR3 length is 14 residues. Trimming took off 2 bases at V and 4 bases at J, with 13 bases between the two ends. CDR1 and CDR2 from the germline V gene are SGHRS and YFSETQ. The DNA of the CDR3 is TGCGCCAGCAGCTTAAGTTCGGTCGGGTACGAGCAGTACTTC. Residues: CASSLSSVGYEQYF. The full variable domain, completed using reference TRBV5-1 and TRBJ2-7, is KAGVTQTPRYLIKTRGQQVTLSCSPISGHRSVSWYQQTPGQGLQFLFEYFSETQRNKGNFPGRFSGRQFSNSRSEMNVSTLELGDSALYLCASSLSSVGYEQYFGPGTRLTVT.

The chain carries TRBV23-1 and TRBJ2-1; D possibly uses TRBD1 or TRBD2 (5 bases each). TRBV23-1 is an ORF, with its function uncertain. V was pared by 10 bases and J by 0 bases, with 19 bases between. The CDR3 has 16 amino acids. The CDR3 protein is CATDSLAGSSYNEQFF. The CDR3 nucleotides read TGCGCCACCGACTCACTCGCAGGGAGCTCCTACAATGAGCAGTTCTTC.

CDR3 region: CASSQDLVGEQYF. The CDR3 DNA sequence: TGCGCCAGCAGCCAAGACCTAGTGGGCGAGCAGTACTTC. This chain joins TRBV4-1 and TRBJ2-7; D gene ambiguous. Germline-derived CDR1 and CDR2 are MGHRA and YSYEKL. The CDR3 is 13 residues long. V was cut by 0 bases and J by 6 bases, with 9 bases left in between.

CDR3 DNA sequence: TGCAGCGTCGAGAGGGGGACAATCTACACAGATACGCAGTATTTT. Its protein product is CSVERGTIYTDTQYF. The rearrangement joins TRBV29-1 to TRBJ2-3, with a tentative D call TRBD1 (6 bases). V was trimmed by 6 bases and J by 2 bases, leaving 18 bases between them. CDR3 size: 15 residues. Germline assignment: CDR1 SQVTM and CDR2 ANQGSEA.